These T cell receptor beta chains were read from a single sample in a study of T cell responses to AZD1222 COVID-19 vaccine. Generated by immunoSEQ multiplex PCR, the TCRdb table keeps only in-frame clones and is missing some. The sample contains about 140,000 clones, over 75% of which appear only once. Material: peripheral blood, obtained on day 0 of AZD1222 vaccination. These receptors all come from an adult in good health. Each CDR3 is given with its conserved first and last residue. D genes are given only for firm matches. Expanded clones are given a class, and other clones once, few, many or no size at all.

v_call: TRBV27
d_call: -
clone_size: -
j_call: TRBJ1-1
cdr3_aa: CASRSPQGRAEAFF
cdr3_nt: TGTGCCAGCAGGTCCCCCCAGGGAAGGGCTGAAGCTTTCTTT

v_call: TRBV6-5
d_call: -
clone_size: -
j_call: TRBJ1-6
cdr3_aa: CASSNRAGPHSPLHF
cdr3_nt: TGTGCCAGCAGTAACCGCGCGGGGCCGCATTCACCCCTCCACTTT

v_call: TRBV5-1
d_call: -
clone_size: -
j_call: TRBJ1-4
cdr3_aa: CASSLGEALANEKLFF
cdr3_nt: TGCGCCAGCAGCTTGGGAGAGGCCCTGGCTAATGAAAAACTGTTTTTT

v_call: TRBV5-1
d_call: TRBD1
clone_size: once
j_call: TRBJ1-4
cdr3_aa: CASSLARTGFATNEKLFF
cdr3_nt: TGCGCCAGCAGCTTGGCCCGGACAGGGTTCGCAACTAATGAAAAACTGTTTTTT

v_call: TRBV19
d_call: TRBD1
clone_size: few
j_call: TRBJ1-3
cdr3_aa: CASSRAPGTATGGNTIYF
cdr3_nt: TGTGCCAGTAGTAGGGCTCCCGGGACAGCGACGGGCGGAAACACCATATATTTT

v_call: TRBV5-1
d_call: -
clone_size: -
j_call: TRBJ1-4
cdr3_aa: CASSLGQSEKLFF
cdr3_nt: TGCGCCAGCAGCTTGGGACAGAGTGAAAAACTGTTTTTT

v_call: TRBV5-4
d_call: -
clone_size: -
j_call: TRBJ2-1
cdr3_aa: CASSSAGAGVVNEQFF
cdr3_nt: TGTGCCAGCAGCTCGGCGGGGGCGGGAGTCGTAAATGAGCAGTTCTTC

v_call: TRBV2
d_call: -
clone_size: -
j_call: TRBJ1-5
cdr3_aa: CASSQGYSNQPQHF
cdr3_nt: TGTGCCAGCAGTCAGGGCTATAGCAATCAGCCCCAGCATTTT

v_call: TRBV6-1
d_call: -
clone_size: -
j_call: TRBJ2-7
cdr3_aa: CASSEESGLSSYEQYF
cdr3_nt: TGTGCCAGCAGTGAAGAGTCCGGGTTGAGCTCCTACGAGCAGTACTTC

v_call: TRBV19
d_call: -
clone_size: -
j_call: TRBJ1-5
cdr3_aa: CASTGRGLSPQHF
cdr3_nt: TGTGCCAGTACCGGAAGGGGGTTATCGCCCCAGCATTTT

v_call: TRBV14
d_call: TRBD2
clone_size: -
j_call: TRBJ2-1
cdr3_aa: CASSQDSYAGDWDEQFF
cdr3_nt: TGTGCCAGCAGCCAAGATAGCTATGCGGGGGATTGGGATGAGCAGTTCTTC

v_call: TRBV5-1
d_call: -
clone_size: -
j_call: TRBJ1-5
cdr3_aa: CASSRDTNQPQHF
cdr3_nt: TGCGCCAGTTCTCGGGACACCAATCAGCCCCAGCATTTT

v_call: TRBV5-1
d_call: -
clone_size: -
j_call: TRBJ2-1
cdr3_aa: CASSRPSEGSSYNEQFF
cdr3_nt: TGCGCCAGCAGCCGGCCTAGCGAAGGTAGCTCCTACAATGAGCAGTTCTTC

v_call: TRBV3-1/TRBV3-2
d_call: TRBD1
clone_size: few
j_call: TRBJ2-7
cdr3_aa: CASSLRDRNYEQYF
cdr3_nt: TGTGCCAGCAGCCTCCGGGACAGAAACTACGAGCAGTACTTC

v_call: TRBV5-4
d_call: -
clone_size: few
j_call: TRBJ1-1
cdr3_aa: CASSSDPVEAFF
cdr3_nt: TGTGCCAGCAGCTCGGACCCGGTTGAAGCTTTCTTT

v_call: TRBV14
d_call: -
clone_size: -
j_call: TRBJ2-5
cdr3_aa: CASSQGLFETQYF
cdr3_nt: TGTGCCAGCAGCCAAGGACTTTTCGAAACCCAGTACTTC

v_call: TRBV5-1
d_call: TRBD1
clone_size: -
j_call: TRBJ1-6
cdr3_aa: CASTWGTGERSPLHF
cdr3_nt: TGCGCCAGCACCTGGGGGACAGGGGAACGTTCACCCCTCCACTTT

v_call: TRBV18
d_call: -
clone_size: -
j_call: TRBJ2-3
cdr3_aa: CASSRGPATDTQYF
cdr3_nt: TGTGCCAGCTCAAGAGGGCCTGCCACAGATACGCAGTATTTT

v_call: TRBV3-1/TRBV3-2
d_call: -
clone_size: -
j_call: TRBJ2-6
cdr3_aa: CASSHRGSGANVLTF
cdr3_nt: TGTGCCAGCAGCCACAGGGGCTCTGGGGCCAACGTCCTGACTTTC

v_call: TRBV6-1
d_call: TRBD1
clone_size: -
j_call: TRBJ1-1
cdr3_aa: CASSDPGQGNTEAFF
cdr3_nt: TGTGCCAGCAGTGACCCAGGACAGGGGAACACTGAAGCTTTCTTT

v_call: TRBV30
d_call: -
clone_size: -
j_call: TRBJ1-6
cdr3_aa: CAWSSGIWNSPLHF
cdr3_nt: TGTGCCTGGAGTTCGGGGATTTGGAATTCACCCCTCCACTTT

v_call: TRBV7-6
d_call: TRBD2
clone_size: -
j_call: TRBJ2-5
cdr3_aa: CASSRLAGSVLQETQYF
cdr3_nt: TGTGCCAGCAGCCGACTAGCGGGGAGCGTACTACAAGAGACCCAGTACTTC

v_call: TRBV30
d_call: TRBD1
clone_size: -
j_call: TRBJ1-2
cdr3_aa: CAWNRGTGRYGYTF
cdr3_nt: TGTGCCTGGAATAGGGGGACAGGTCGCTATGGCTACACCTTC

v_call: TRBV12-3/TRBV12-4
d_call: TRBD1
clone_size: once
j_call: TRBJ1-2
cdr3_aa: CASSLGQGGYTF
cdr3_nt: TGTGCCAGCAGTTTAGGACAGGGTGGCTACACCTTC

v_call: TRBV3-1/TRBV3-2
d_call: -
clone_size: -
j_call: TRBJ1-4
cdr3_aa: CASSQGLSREVEKLFF
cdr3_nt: TGTGCCAGCAGCCAAGGGTTGAGCCGGGAGGTTGAAAAACTGTTTTTT

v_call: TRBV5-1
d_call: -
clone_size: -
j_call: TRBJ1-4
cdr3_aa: CASSLAGALGEKLFF
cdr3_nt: TGCGCCAGCAGCTTGGCAGGGGCCCTGGGAGAAAAACTGTTTTTT

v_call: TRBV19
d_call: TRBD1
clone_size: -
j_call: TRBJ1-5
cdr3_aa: CASSILQGGYQPQHF
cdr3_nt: TGTGCCAGTAGTATCCTGCAGGGGGGGTATCAGCCCCAGCATTTT

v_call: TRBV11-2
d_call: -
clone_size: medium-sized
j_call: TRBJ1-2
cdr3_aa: CASSLSGTNYGYTF
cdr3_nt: TGTGCCAGCAGCTTATCCGGGACCAACTATGGCTACACCTTC

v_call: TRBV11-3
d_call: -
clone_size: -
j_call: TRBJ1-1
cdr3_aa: CASSLGQGNALGNTEAFF
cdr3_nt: TGTGCCAGCAGCTTAGGTCAGGGAAATGCCCTAGGGAACACTGAAGCTTTCTTT

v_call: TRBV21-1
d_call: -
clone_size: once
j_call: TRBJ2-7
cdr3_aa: CASSTRGTPDGSYEQYF
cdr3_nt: TGTGCCAGCAGCACGCGAGGGACGCCAGACGGCTCCTACGAGCAGTACTTC

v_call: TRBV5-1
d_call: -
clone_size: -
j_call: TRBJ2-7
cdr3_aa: CASSYYREQPREVEQYF
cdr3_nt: TGCGCCAGCAGCTACTACAGGGAACAGCCTCGGGAGGTCGAGCAGTACTTC

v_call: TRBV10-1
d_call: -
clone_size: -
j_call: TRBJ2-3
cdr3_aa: CASSEFSQGISTDTQYF
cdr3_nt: TGCGCCAGCAGTGAGTTCTCGCAGGGAATTAGCACAGATACGCAGTATTTT

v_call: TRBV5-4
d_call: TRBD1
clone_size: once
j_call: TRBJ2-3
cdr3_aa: CASSGTADTQYF
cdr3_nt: TGTGCCAGCAGCGGGACAGCAGATACGCAGTATTTT

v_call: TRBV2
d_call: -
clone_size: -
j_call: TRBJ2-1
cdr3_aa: CASGSKAGFSYNEQFF
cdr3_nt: TGTGCCAGCGGGAGTAAAGCGGGTTTCTCCTACAATGAGCAGTTCTTC

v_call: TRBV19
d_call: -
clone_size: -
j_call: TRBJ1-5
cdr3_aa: CASSLKPTSNQPQHF
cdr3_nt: TGTGCCAGTAGTCTGAAACCGACTAGCAATCAGCCCCAGCATTTT

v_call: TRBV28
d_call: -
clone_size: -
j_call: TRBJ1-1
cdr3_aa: CASSFWGDTGREAFF
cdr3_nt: TGTGCCAGCAGTTTCTGGGGGGATACAGGGAGGGAAGCTTTCTTT

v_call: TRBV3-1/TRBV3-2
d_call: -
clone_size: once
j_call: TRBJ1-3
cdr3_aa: CASSHGQYGNTIYF
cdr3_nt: TGTGCCAGCAGCCACGGACAGTATGGAAACACCATATATTTT

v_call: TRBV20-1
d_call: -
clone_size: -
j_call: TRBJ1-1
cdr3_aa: CSAPFLTEAFF
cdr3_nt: TGCAGTGCTCCCTTCCTCACTGAAGCTTTCTTT

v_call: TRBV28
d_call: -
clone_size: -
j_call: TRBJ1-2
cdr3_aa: CASTTGGVGYTF
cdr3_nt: TGTGCCAGCACCACCGGGGGGGTTGGCTACACCTTC

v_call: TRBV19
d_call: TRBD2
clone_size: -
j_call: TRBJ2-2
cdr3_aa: CASRWGTTSTGELFF
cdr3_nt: TGTGCCAGTAGGTGGGGGACTACCTCCACCGGGGAGCTGTTTTTT

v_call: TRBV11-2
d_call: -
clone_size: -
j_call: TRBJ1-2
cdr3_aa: CASSLVGHKNYGYTF
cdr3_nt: TGTGCCAGCAGCTTAGTGGGACACAAAAACTATGGCTACACCTTC

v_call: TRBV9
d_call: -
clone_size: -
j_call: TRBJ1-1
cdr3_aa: CASSVVLNTEAFF
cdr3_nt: TGTGCCAGCAGCGTAGTCCTGAACACTGAAGCTTTCTTT

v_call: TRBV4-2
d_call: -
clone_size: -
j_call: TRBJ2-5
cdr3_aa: CASSKGADTQETQYF
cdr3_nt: TGTGCCAGCAGCAAGGGAGCGGATACCCAAGAGACCCAGTACTTC

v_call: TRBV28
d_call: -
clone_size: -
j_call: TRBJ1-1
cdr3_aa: CASSRVNTEAFF
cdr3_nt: TGTGCCAGCAGTCGGGTGAACACTGAAGCTTTCTTT

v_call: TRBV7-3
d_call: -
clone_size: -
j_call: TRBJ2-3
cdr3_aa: CASSLRPATDTQYF
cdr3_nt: TGTGCCAGCAGCTTAAGGCCAGCCACAGATACGCAGTATTTT

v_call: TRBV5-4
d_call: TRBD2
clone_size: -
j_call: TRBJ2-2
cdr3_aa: CASSLETSGRRQTGELFF
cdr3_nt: TGTGCCAGCAGCTTGGAGACTAGCGGGAGACGTCAAACCGGGGAGCTGTTTTTT